The T cell receptor beta chain under discussion was sequenced for a study of shared clonotypes between healthy human individuals. Study-level findings and limits: Only blood was sampled; tissue repertoires likely differ.

Germline V gene data show CDR1 as MNHEY and CDR2 as SMNVEV (reference sequence). The CDR3 length is 20 residues. With 8 bases clipped from V and 0 bases from J, the junction kept 17 bases outside the gene matches. For this clone: The target antigen is unknown.

Clones were sequenced by immunoSEQ multiplex PCR, and TCRdb holds only the in-frame ones, with some missing. The profile shows approximately 700,000 clones, around four fifths of them singletons. The TCR comes from a woman in her twenties or thirties in good health. This chain links TRBV27 with TRBJ2-7; TRBD2 agrees at 15 bases. The material sequenced was memory CD4+ T cells sorted from blood. Subset specified: CD45RA-negative fraction. The CDR3 reads CASFPGGLAGGQSGSYEQYF. As DNA, the CDR3 is TGTGCCAGCTTTCCAGGAGGACTAGCGGGAGGGCAGTCCGGCTCCTACGAGCAGTACTTC.